This entry lists 2 T cell receptor beta chains sequenced from one sample in a study of CD4+ T cells in melanoma. The protocol was immunoSEQ multiplex PCR, while the TCRdb copy is restricted to in-frame clones and leaves out a portion. In total, the table holds dozens of clones. The source material was a T cell line or clone, from whole sample or a sorted T cell fraction (not recorded which). The source of these receptors is a human donor with melanoma. Some clones in this sample may be carry-over from other donors' samples.

This sequence joins TRBV27 and TRBJ1-1, with TRBD1 identical over 9 bases. CDR1 MNHEY and CDR2 SMNVEV come from the germline V gene (reference sequence). Germline trimming cut 4 bases from V and 6 bases from J; bases unmatched to any gene: 15. The CDR3 has 17 amino acids. The CDR3 DNA reads as TGTGCCAGCAGTTCTGTCCCGGGACAGGGTTTGGTACCTGAAGCTTTCTTT. Encoded protein: CASSSVPGQGLVPEAFF.

As for this clone: An end of the junction does not agree with germline; a read error may underlie this. CDR3 loop: CASPGGRVAGAEHRGAVF. The CDR3 nucleotides read TGTGCCAGCCCCGGCGGGAGAGTAGCGGGAGCCGAACACCGGGGAGCTGTTTTT. V gene TRBV2 combines with J gene TRBJ2-2, with 9 bases fitting TRBD2. This CDR3 is built from 18 residues. Germline lookup yields CDR1 SNHLY and CDR2 FYNNEI.